Listed below are T cell receptor beta chains from one sample, sequenced in a study of T-cell memory formation after mild COVID-19. TCRdb ran MiXCR on the 5' RACE reads and lists one entry per CDR3 protein. The repertoire holds a few hundred thousand distinct CDR3 sequences, with 25% to 30% as singletons. Sequencing was performed on PBMCs or a T cell subset sorted from them (not recorded which). The receptor set was obtained from an adult woman who had mild COVID-19 (a few samples of this study predate the infection). Cell type and time point are not known. CDR3s include the opening cysteine and the closing phenylalanine or tryptophan. A D gene is named only where the DNA matches it firmly. Clone size, where shown, is once, few, many, or a class for clones that have expanded.

v_call clone_size d_call cdr3_aa
TRBV6-5 . TRBD1 CASSYGQGSSYEQYF
TRBV12-3/TRBV12-4 many . CASSLGGATNEKLFF
TRBV27 . . CASKAASGTDTQYF
TRBV5-1 few . CASSWTAPTEKLFF
TRBV3-2 . . CASSPPRRGTLSYEQYF
TRBV29-1 few TRBD2 CSVDETGGGELFF
TRBV4-1 few . CASSPRPGLAPPYEQYF
TRBV11-3 . . CASSFRGTPNNEQFF
TRBV18 few TRBD2 CASSPGAGGHEQFF
TRBV5-4 few TRBD2 CASSVRTSGRAGNEQFF
TRBV7-6 . . CASSHEPNQPQHF
TRBV27 . TRBD1 CASSASGQGGGYTF
TRBV7-9 . . CASSLELTNEKLFF
TRBV12-3/TRBV12-4 . TRBD2 CASRRAGEETQYF
TRBV15 . . CATSRDTGHYEQYF